This T cell receptor beta chain was profiled in a study of CD8 T cells in Susac syndrome. The study sequenced TCR beta in blood CD8+ and CD4+ T cells. The ends lost 5 bases at V and 3 bases at J; junction bases unmatched: 2. CDR1 and CDR2 from the germline V gene are SEHNR and FQNEAQ (reference sequence). The CDR3 totals 15 residues. Random hexamers were used to reverse transcribe an amount of roughly 0.45 to 1 ug RNA. The authors amplified TCR beta CDR3 across 54 Vbeta and 13 Jbeta using immunoSEQ multiplex PCR. TCRdb used MiXCR to reprocess the immunoSEQ multiplex PCR reads, holding one entry per CDR3 protein. The repertoire holds roughly 170,000 distinct CDR3 sequences, with approximately 93% as singletons.

Source material: CD4+ T cells from PBMCs. The chain employs TRBV7-9 and TRBJ2-3; 13 bases agree with TRBD2. The TCR sequence derives from a human donor with multiple sclerosis. For the CDR3, the DNA is TGTGCCAGCAGCCAGGGACTAGCGGGGACAGATACGCAGTATTTT. Protein sequence: CASSQGLAGTDTQYF.